A selection of T cell receptor beta chains follows, all from one sample in a study of T cell responses to AZD1222 COVID-19 vaccine. TCRdb's table, derived via immunoSEQ multiplex PCR, lists solely in-frame clones and lacks some. The sample includes 90,000 to 110,000 clones, roughly 86% seen only once; the top ten take around 4.4%. The specimen was peripheral blood, collected 28 days after the second AZD1222 dose. Receptor source: an adult who received the AZD1222 COVID-19 vaccine. Both conserved end residues are part of each CDR3. A D gene is named only where the DNA matches it firmly. Rows give clone size only sometimes, using once, few, many, or a class for an expanded clone.

d_call	v_call	clone_size	cdr3_length	j_call	cdr3_aa	cdr3_nt
.	TRBV2	once	15	TRBJ1-1	CASSLDGIMNTEAFF	TGTGCCAGCAGCCTCGACGGAATCATGAACACTGAAGCTTTCTTT
.	TRBV18	.	17	TRBJ1-5	CASSPLALPDSNQPQHF	TGTGCCAGCTCACCGCTAGCGCTGCCTGATAGCAATCAGCCCCAGCATTTT
.	TRBV3-1/TRBV3-2	.	14	TRBJ1-2	CASSPEGSNYGYTF	TGTGCCAGCAGCCCCGAGGGATCTAACTATGGCTACACCTTC
.	TRBV12-3/TRBV12-4	.	13	TRBJ2-5	CASRRDRQETQYF	TGTGCCAGCAGACGGGACCGCCAAGAGACCCAGTACTTC
.	TRBV6-5	.	13	TRBJ1-1	CASSTVINTEAFF	TGTGCCAGCAGTACAGTCATAAACACTGAAGCTTTCTTT
TRBD1	TRBV14	.	13	TRBJ1-2	CASGRTGQFGYTF	TGTGCCAGCGGCCGGACAGGGCAGTTTGGGTACACCTTC
TRBD1	TRBV27	.	15	TRBJ1-5	CASSPDHRGVQPQHF	TGTGCCAGCAGTCCGGACCACAGGGGCGTTCAGCCCCAGCATTTT
.	TRBV28	.	11	TRBJ2-1	CASSLFNEQFF	TGTGCCAGCAGTTTATTCAATGAGCAGTTCTTC
TRBD1	TRBV7-6	.	18	TRBJ2-1	CASSLTILDRGLKNEQFF	TGTGCCAGCAGCTTAACAATCCTGGACAGGGGGCTCAAGAATGAGCAGTTCTTC
.	TRBV2	.	16	TRBJ1-1	CASLFMGGVGNTEAFF	TGTGCCAGCTTATTCATGGGGGGGGTTGGGAACACTGAAGCTTTCTTT
.	TRBV6-5	once	14	TRBJ2-2	CASTQPTSGGELFF	TGTGCCAGCACTCAACCGACCTCTGGCGGGGAGCTGTTTTTT
.	TRBV27	.	15	TRBJ1-4	CASSLWQGGNEKLFF	TGTGCCAGCAGTTTATGGCAGGGTGGCAATGAAAAACTGTTTTTT
TRBD1	TRBV27	.	16	TRBJ2-1	CASNLRGDRAYNEQFF	TGTGCCAGCAACCTAAGAGGGGACAGGGCCTACAATGAGCAGTTCTTC
.	TRBV30	.	15	TRBJ2-3	CAWSVWGAETDTQYF	TGTGCCTGGAGTGTGTGGGGGGCCGAGACAGATACGCAGTATTTT
.	TRBV29-1	.	14	TRBJ1-2	CSVENWGPRDGYTF	TGCAGCGTTGAAAATTGGGGGCCAAGGGATGGCTACACCTTC
TRBD2	TRBV11-1	.	15	TRBJ2-2	CASSLEASGTGELFF	TGTGCCAGCAGCTTAGAGGCTAGCGGTACCGGGGAGCTGTTTTTT
.	TRBV9	few	14	TRBJ2-7	CASSVEGSSYEQYF	TGTGCCAGCAGCGTAGAGGGGAGCTCCTACGAGCAGTACTTC
.	TRBV27	few	14	TRBJ1-1	CASSIGWGRTEAFF	TGTGCCAGCAGTATAGGGTGGGGGCGGACTGAAGCTTTCTTT
.	TRBV4-2	.	16	TRBJ1-6	CASSQEVGIPNSPLHF	TGTGCCAGCAGCCAAGAAGTGGGGATCCCGAATTCACCCCTCCACTTT
.	TRBV28	.	17	TRBJ1-1	CASSLYGQSRLNTEAFF	TGTGCCAGCAGTTTATATGGGCAATCCCGTCTGAACACTGAAGCTTTCTTT
.	TRBV7-9	.	14	TRBJ1-1	CASSSPPRFTEAFF	TGTGCCAGCAGCTCCCCTCCACGGTTTACTGAAGCTTTCTTT
.	TRBV7-9	.	12	TRBJ2-1	CASSMDPNEQFF	TGTGCCAGCAGTATGGATCCCAATGAGCAGTTCTTC
TRBD1	TRBV19	.	12	TRBJ1-1	CASSRQGTEAFF	TGTGCCAGTAGTAGACAGGGTACTGAAGCTTTCTTT
TRBD1	TRBV5-1	.	14	TRBJ1-4	CASSQGQLREKLFF	TGCGCCAGCAGCCAGGGACAGTTAAGGGAAAAACTGTTTTTT
.	TRBV10-1	.	14	TRBJ1-4	CASSEQWARVKLFF	TGCGCCAGCAGTGAGCAGTGGGCCAGAGTAAAACTGTTTTTT
.	TRBV6-5	.	11	TRBJ1-3	CASSYLNTIYF	TGTGCCAGCAGTTACCTAAACACCATATATTTT
TRBD2	TRBV24-1	.	13	TRBJ2-5	CATSGSGIETQYF	TGTGCCACCAGTGGGAGCGGGATTGAGACCCAGTACTTC
.	TRBV27	.	13	TRBJ2-1	CASSPSWNNEQFF	TGTGCCAGCAGCCCTAGTTGGAACAATGAGCAGTTCTTC
.	TRBV27	.	17	TRBJ1-3	CASSFHRQGSSGNTIYF	TGTGCCAGCAGTTTTCATCGGCAGGGGAGCTCTGGAAACACCATATATTTT
TRBD1	TRBV6-5	.	15	TRBJ1-2	CASTSNVGQVGGYTF	TGTGCCAGCACATCAAACGTGGGACAGGTGGGGGGCTACACCTTC
.	TRBV29-1	.	14	TRBJ1-4	CSVALTVLGEKLFF	TGCAGCGTTGCCCTAACAGTTCTTGGGGAAAAACTGTTTTTT
.	TRBV27	.	14	TRBJ1-1	CASSLSQTNTEAFF	TGTGCCAGCAGTTTATCCCAGACTAACACTGAAGCTTTCTTT
.	TRBV4-2	.	14	TRBJ1-5	CASSQGHSNQPQHF	TGTGCCAGCAGCCAAGGGCATAGCAATCAGCCCCAGCATTTT
TRBD1	TRBV19	.	12	TRBJ1-2	CASRQGAVGYTF	TGTGCCAGTAGGCAGGGGGCTGTTGGCTACACCTTC
.	TRBV9	.	16	TRBJ2-1	CASSVAGQRGYNEQFF	TGTGCCAGCAGCGTAGCTGGACAGCGGGGCTACAATGAGCAGTTCTTC
.	TRBV7-2	.	16	TRBJ1-5	CASSLFAGYSNQPQHF	TGTGCCAGCAGCTTATTCGCAGGCTATAGCAATCAGCCCCAGCATTTT
.	TRBV29-1	.	15	TRBJ1-4	CSVAGGGGRGEKLFF	TGCAGCGTGGCCGGAGGTGGGGGGCGCGGTGAAAAACTGTTTTTT
.	TRBV15	.	13	TRBJ2-7	CATSGYRVIEQYF	TGTGCCACCAGCGGATACAGGGTCATCGAGCAGTACTTC
.	TRBV6-5	.	15	TRBJ2-7	CASSPLGGDREEQYF	TGTGCCAGCAGCCCGCTTGGGGGCGACCGGGAAGAGCAGTACTTC
.	TRBV4-1	.	15	TRBJ2-7	CASSLYGGSTYEQYF	TGCGCCAGCAGCCTGTATGGGGGTTCAACTTACGAGCAGTACTTC
.	TRBV3-1/TRBV3-2	.	15	TRBJ1-5	CVSSPVYGMDQPQHF	TGTGTCAGCAGCCCAGTATACGGGATGGACCAGCCCCAGCATTTT
.	TRBV9	.	15	TRBJ1-3	CASSAGRLSGNTIYF	TGTGCCAGCAGCGCCGGACGTCTGTCTGGAAACACCATATATTTT
TRBD1	TRBV9	few	16	TRBJ2-1	CASSPQDRGRNNEQFF	TGTGCCAGCAGCCCCCAGGACAGGGGGCGCAACAATGAGCAGTTCTTC
TRBD1	TRBV4-1	.	15	TRBJ1-1	CASSASGTVNTEAFF	TGCGCCAGCAGCGCAAGCGGGACAGTGAACACTGAAGCTTTCTTT
.	TRBV6-5	.	13	TRBJ1-6	CASSHRSYSPLHF	TGTGCCAGCAGCCACAGGTCTTATTCACCCCTCCACTTT
.	TRBV19	.	15	TRBJ2-3	CASSIALGLTDTQYF	TGTGCCAGTAGTATCGCGTTGGGCCTCACAGATACGCAGTATTTT
.	TRBV18	.	14	TRBJ1-2	CASSPGQTNYGYTF	TGTGCCAGCTCACCCGGACAGACTAACTATGGCTACACCTTC
.	TRBV20-1	.	11	TRBJ2-7	CSASSPGRRYF	TGCAGTGCTTCTTCCCCGGGACGCCGGTACTTC
TRBD2	TRBV19	.	19	TRBJ2-1	CASTGGVLAGGSSYNEQFF	TGTGCCAGTACCGGCGGGGTGCTAGCGGGAGGTTCCTCCTACAATGAGCAGTTCTTC
TRBD2	TRBV3-1/TRBV3-2	.	15	TRBJ2-1	CASARTGRLLREQFF	TGTGCCAGCGCGAGAACCGGGAGGCTCCTTCGTGAGCAGTTCTTC
TRBD1	TRBV7-2	.	13	TRBJ1-2	CASRQGTYYGYTF	TGTGCCAGCCGACAGGGAACGTACTATGGCTACACCTTC
.	TRBV5-6	.	15	TRBJ1-6	CASSWVGGRNSPLHF	TGTGCCAGCAGCTGGGTAGGCGGACGGAATTCACCCCTCCACTTT
.	TRBV19	.	14	TRBJ1-1	CASSLFGQRTEAFF	TGTGCCAGTAGTCTATTCGGCCAGAGGACTGAAGCTTTCTTT
.	TRBV5-6	.	11	TRBJ2-1	CASSPGNEQFF	TGTGCCAGCAGCCCGGGAAATGAGCAGTTCTTC
.	TRBV7-2	.	13	TRBJ1-5	CASSSQGGQPQHF	TGTGCCAGCAGCTCACAGGGAGGTCAGCCCCAGCATTTT